The present T cell receptor (beta chain) was sequenced within a study of beta chain features in type 1 diabetes. Study as a whole: Researchers looked at some 110 million sorted cells across all samples. Study-level points and caveats: A greater similarity of naive, central memory and Treg TCRB repertoires was seen among patients than among healthy donors. Diminished insertions and augmented deletions at VDJ junctions characterized type 1 diabetes patients. A moderate, significant TCRB CDR3 shortening appeared in type 1 diabetes across four CD4+ subsets.

Sequencing targeted expressed TCRB transcripts, as all isolated RNA had been reverse transcribed. Using immunoSEQ multiplex PCR, the repertoire was profiled, and TCRdb retains in-frame clones only, with some absent. This sample carries roughly 160,000 clones, around 8% of them seen once, and the ten largest clones take approximately 0.93%. On this clone itself: The antigen is unknown.

The CDR3 runs to 13 residues. V lost 6 bases, J lost 4 bases, and 1 base stayed unmatched. CDR1 and CDR2 from the germline V gene are MNHEY and SMNVEV (reference sequence). The sequence was obtained from a woman aged 40 to 50 with type 1 diabetes. Source material: central memory CD4+ T cells from blood. The gene calls are TRBV27 and TRBJ2-5; 11 bases align to TRBD2. The CDR3 bases are TGTGCCAGCAGACTAGCGGGGGTAGAGACCCAGTACTTC. Translation gives CASRLAGVETQYF.